The 20 T cell receptor beta chains reported below all come from one sample, sequenced in a study of graft-versus-host responses after intestinal transplantation. Produced via immunoSEQ multiplex PCR; TCRdb's table is partial and in-frame only. This table holds 75,000 to 100,000 clones, about 93% found once. Antigens of these TCRs are unknown. The sequencing here drew on unstimulated CD8+ T cells sorted from spleen or lymph node cells, taken before intestinal transplant. Every receptor here comes from a human donor who received an intestinal transplant.

J is TRBJ1-1 and V is TRBV29-1; 8 bases line up with TRBD1. V dropped 0 bases and J dropped 6; count of bases not matched to a gene: 3. CDR1 SQVTM and CDR2 ANQGSEA come from the germline V gene. The CDR3 loop spans 13 amino acids. The DNA of the CDR3 is TGCAGCGTTGAAGACGTGGACAGGGCTGAAGCTTTCTTT. Encoded protein: CSVEDVDRAEAFF.

The chain carries TRBV4-1 and TRBJ2-2, with TRBD1 identical over 7 bases. The V and J ends lost 4 bases and 2 bases, in that order; junction bases with no gene match: 7. Germline CDR1 and CDR2: MGHRA and YSYEKL. This CDR3 is 16 amino acids long. The CDR3 sequence: CASSPRTGDNTGELFF. The CDR3 DNA sequence: TGCGCCAGCAGCCCCCGGACAGGAGATAACACCGGGGAGCTGTTTTTT.

The chain employs TRBV9 and TRBJ2-3; D uncertain. This CDR3 is built from 18 residues. CDR1 is SGDLS and CDR2 is YYNGEE in the germline V gene. Trimming removed 1 base from V and 2 bases from J, with 20 bases in between. The CDR3 coding sequence is TGTGCCAGCAGCGTATCATCGAACGGAGTTCAATACACAGATACGCAGTATTTT. Amino acids: CASSVSSNGVQYTDTQYF.

The chain recombines TRBV19 with TRBJ2-1, with 8 positions matching TRBD2. The CDR3 sequence is 17 residues long. Unmatched junction bases numbered 12, after V lost 3 bases and J lost 5 bases. The germline V gene encodes CDR1 LNHDA and CDR2 SQIVND (reference sequence). CDR3 nucleotides: TGTGCCAGTAGTATTGCCAGCGGGGGACCCCTAGACAATGAGCAGTTCTTC. Translated, it gives CASSIASGGPLDNEQFF. The variable domain in full, completed from reference TRBV19 and TRBJ2-1, reads DGGITQSPKYLFRKEGQNVTLSCEQNLNHDAMYWYRQDPGQGLRLIYYSQIVNDFQKGDIAEGYSVSREKKESFPLTVTSAQKNPTAFYLCASSIASGGPLDNEQFFGPGTRLTVL.

The genes are TRBV9 and TRBJ2-7, with TRBD2 identical over 12 bases. V was pared by 4 bases and J by 3 bases, with 5 bases of the junction left unmatched. The CDR3 spans 15 residues. CDR1 and CDR2 from the germline V gene are SGDLS and YYNGEE. The chain's CDR3 is CASSPRLAGVYEQYF. The CDR3 DNA reads TGTGCCAGCAGCCCACGACTAGCGGGAGTCTACGAGCAGTACTTC.

The chain combines TRBV4-1 with TRBJ1-6; TRBD1 matches at 8 bases. This CDR3 has 14 amino acids. Germline V gives CDR1 MGHRA, CDR2 YSYEKL. The trim removed 4 bases at V and 9 bases at J, leaving 5 bases unmatched. CDR3 loop: CASSLDRGVSPLHF. Written as DNA, the CDR3 is TGCGCCAGCAGCCTCGACAGGGGAGTTTCACCCCTCCACTTT.

The chain carries TRBV19 and TRBJ1-2, with D possibly matching TRBD1 (5 bases). Germline CDR1 reads LNHDA; CDR2 reads SQIVND (reference sequence). Trimming pared 1 base from V and 0 bases from J, leaving 9 bases between. The CDR3 runs to 15 residues. This CDR3 reads CASSIGSGANYGYTF. CDR3 coding DNA: TGTGCCAGTAGTATAGGTTCGGGGGCTAACTATGGCTACACCTTC.

The V and J genes are TRBV7-6 and TRBJ2-7; weak D call: TRBD2 (5 bases). This CDR3 is 13 amino acids long. Trimming removed 3 bases at V and 5 bases at J, with 11 bases between. CDR1 SGHVS and CDR2 FNYEAQ come from the germline V gene. CDR3 sequence: CASSFGGSHEQYF. The CDR3 region has the DNA TGTGCCAGCAGCTTTGGCGGGTCCCACGAGCAGTACTTC.

This rearrangement joins TRBV19 to TRBJ1-5; D is unclear. V shed 10 bases and J shed 2 bases, with 15 bases lying between them. The CDR3 totals 14 residues. Per germline, CDR1 LNHDA and CDR2 SQIVND (reference sequence). CDR3 sequence reads: CATSEAGGNQPQHF. DNA of the CDR3: TGTGCCACCTCAGAGGCCGGTGGCAATCAGCCCCAGCATTTT. Combining the CDR3 with reference TRBV19 and TRBJ1-5 gives the whole variable domain DGGITQSPKYLFRKEGQNVTLSCEQNLNHDAMYWYRQDPGQGLRLIYYSQIVNDFQKGDIAEGYSVSREKKESFPLTVTSAQKNPTAFYLCATSEAGGNQPQHFGDGTRLSIL.

The chain links TRBV10-1 to TRBJ2-1, with 9 bases fitting TRBD2. The ends lost 4 bases at V and 7 bases at J; junction bases unmatched: 14. Germline values: CDR1 WNHNN, CDR2 SYGVQD (reference sequence). This CDR3 spans 17 amino acids. The CDR3 here is CASSGVGREGLSNEQFF. CDR3 in DNA: TGCGCCAGCAGTGGGGTTGGGCGGGAGGGCCTGTCTAATGAGCAGTTCTTC.

The chain employs TRBV9 and TRBJ2-7; 7 nucleotides line up with TRBD2. The length of the CDR3 is 17 residues. The V and J ends lost 4 bases and 3 bases, in that order; junction bases with no gene match: 16. Germline CDR1 is SGDLS and CDR2 is YYNGEE. The CDR3 is CASSTNGGGGLNYEQYF. Written as DNA, the CDR3 is TGTGCCAGCAGCACAAACGGTGGGGGGGGATTAAACTACGAGCAGTACTTC. Drawing the rest from reference TRBV9 and TRBJ2-7, the complete variable domain is DSGVTQTPKHLITATGQRVTLRCSPRSGDLSVYWYQQSLDQGLQFLIQYYNGEERAKGNILERFSAQQFPDLHSELNLSSLELGDSALYFCASSTNGGGGLNYEQYFGPGTRLTVT.

The V gene is TRBV10-2, the J gene TRBJ2-3; TRBD1 is a possible D gene (5 bases). Trimming removed 8 bases from V and 2 bases from J, with 20 bases in between. In germline, CDR1 is WSHSY, CDR2 SAAADI. The CDR3 is made up of 16 amino acids. This CDR3 is CASQSDKGLNTDTQYF. Here the CDR3 DNA reads TGCGCCAGCCAGAGCGATAAGGGGCTTAACACAGATACGCAGTATTTT.

This clone occurred once. The chain carries TRBV5-5 and TRBJ2-5; a possible D gene is TRBD1 (6 bases). Trimming removed 2 bases from V and 4 bases from J, with 15 bases in between. The CDR3 is 15 residues long. The germline V gene encodes CDR1 SGHKS and CDR2 YYEKEE (reference sequence). The CDR3 spells CASSFSTGIGETQYF. The CDR3 DNA follows: TGTGCCAGCAGCTTCAGTACAGGGATCGGAGAGACCCAGTACTTC.

This chain links TRBV7-9 with TRBJ2-3; TRBD2 matches at 9 bases. Germline loops: CDR1 SEHNR, CDR2 FQNEAQ (reference sequence). The V segment lost 1 base and the J segment 1 base; nucleotides outside the gene matches: 6. This CDR3 comprises 17 residues. CDR3 in amino acids: CASSLDLAGDGTDTQYF. Here the CDR3 DNA reads TGTGCCAGCAGCTTAGATTTAGCGGGGGACGGCACAGATACGCAGTATTTT.

V usage is TRBV9 and J usage is TRBJ2-3; TRBD2 aligns across 10 bases. The junction had 8 bases not matched to a gene; V was cut back by 2 bases and J by 5 bases. Looked up from germline, CDR1 is SGDLS and CDR2 is YYNGEE. The CDR3 contains 16 residues. The CDR3 spells CASSVGSGGREDTQYF. For the CDR3, the DNA is TGTGCCAGCAGCGTCGGTAGCGGGGGGCGTGAAGATACGCAGTATTTT.

The chain uses TRBV4-3 and TRBJ2-7; the D gene is possibly TRBD1 (6 bases). CDR1 is LGHNA, CDR2 YSLEER, per germline. The CDR3 extends over 17 amino acids. Trimming removed 0 bases from V and 1 base from J, with 16 bases in between. The CDR3, as DNA: TGCGCCAGCAGCCAAGAACCTTCAGGGGTCACTTCCTACGAGCAGTACTTC. Protein: CASSQEPSGVTSYEQYF.

The rearrangement links TRBV9 to TRBJ2-5, with TRBD2 matching over 13 bases. This CDR3 contains 17 residues. Germline values: CDR1 SGDLS, CDR2 YYNGEE. J gave up 5 bases and V 3 bases, and 10 bases lay outside the gene matches. CDR3 in DNA: TGTGCCAGCAGCGACACTAGCGGGGGGGTGACCGTTGAGACCCAGTACTTC. This codes for CASSDTSGGVTVETQYF.

This chain joins TRBV19 and TRBJ2-3, with 7 bases fitting TRBD2. V lost 5 bases and J lost 6; bases outside the gene matches: 11. CDR1 is LNHDA and CDR2 is SQIVND in the germline V gene (reference sequence). This CDR3 has 15 residues. The CDR3 spells CASSWASGGLDTQYF. CDR3 sequence (DNA): TGTGCCAGTAGTTGGGCTAGCGGAGGCCTGGATACGCAGTATTTT.

This rearrangement joins TRBV27 to TRBJ2-1, with TRBD2 identical over 9 bases. V shed 2 bases and J 7 bases; nucleotides not matched to a gene: 3. This CDR3 spans 14 amino acids. Germline values: CDR1 MNHEY, CDR2 SMNVEV (reference sequence). This CDR3 reads CASSLAGGWNEQFF. The CDR3 DNA follows: TGTGCCAGCAGTTTAGCGGGGGGGTGGAATGAGCAGTTCTTC.

The V call is TRBV4-2, the J call TRBJ2-7, with 10 bases that match TRBD2. The V gene end was trimmed by 0 bases and the J gene end by 0 bases; junction bases not matched to a gene: 8. This CDR3 contains 18 residues. Germline lookup yields CDR1 LGHNA and CDR2 YNFKEQ. The CDR3, as DNA: TGTGCCAGCAGCCAAGATTGGACTAGCGGAACCGCCTCCTACGAGCAGTACTTC. Encoded protein: CASSQDWTSGTASYEQYF.